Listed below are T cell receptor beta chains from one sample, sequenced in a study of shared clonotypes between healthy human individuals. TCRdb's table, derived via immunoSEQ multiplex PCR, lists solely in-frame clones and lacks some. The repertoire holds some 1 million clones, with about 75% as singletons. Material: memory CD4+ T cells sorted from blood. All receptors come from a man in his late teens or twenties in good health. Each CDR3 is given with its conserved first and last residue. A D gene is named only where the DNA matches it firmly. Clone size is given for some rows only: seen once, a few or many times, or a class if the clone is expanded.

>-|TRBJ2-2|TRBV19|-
TGTGCCAGTAGTATCAATTTGGGTGCCGCCGGGGAGCTGTTTTTT
CASSINLGAAGELFF
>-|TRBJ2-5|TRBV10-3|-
TGTGCCATCAGTGAACGGAGGGAGACCCAGTACTTC
CAISERRETQYF
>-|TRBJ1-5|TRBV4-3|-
TGCGCCAGCAGCCAAGATATGGGCCGCCAGCCCCAGCATTTT
CASSQDMGRQPQHF
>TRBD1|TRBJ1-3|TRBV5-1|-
TGCGCCAGCAGCTATGGACAGGCTGGAAACACCATATATTTT
CASSYGQAGNTIYF
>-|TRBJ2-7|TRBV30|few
TGTGCCTGGAGTGTGAGGGGATACGAGCAGTACTTC
CAWSVRGYEQYF
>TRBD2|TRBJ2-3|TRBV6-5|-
TGTGCCAGCAGGGGAGCGGGAGGCAACACAGATACGCAGTATTTT
CASRGAGGNTDTQYF
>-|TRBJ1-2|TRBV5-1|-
TGCGCCAGCAGCTTGGATTCTGCGGGGGGCGCGGGCTATGGCTACACCTTC
CASSLDSAGGAGYGYTF
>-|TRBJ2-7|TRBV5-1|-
TGCGCCAGCAGCTTGGAGGCAAAGTACGAGCAGTACTTC
CASSLEAKYEQYF
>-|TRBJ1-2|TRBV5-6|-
TGTGCCAGCAGCCCAGGGGACTTCGTGGATGGCTACACCTTC
CASSPGDFVDGYTF
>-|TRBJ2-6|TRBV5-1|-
TGCGCCAGCAGCTTGGCGGGTGGGGCCAACGTCCTGACTTTC
CASSLAGGANVLTF
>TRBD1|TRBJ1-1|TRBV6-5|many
TGTGCCAGCAGTCAACAGGGGCTTGGGACTGAAGCTTTCTTT
CASSQQGLGTEAFF
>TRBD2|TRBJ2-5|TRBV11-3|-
TGTGCCAGCAGCCTTGGACTAGTCCAAGAGACCCAGTACTTC
CASSLGLVQETQYF
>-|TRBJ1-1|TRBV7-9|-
TGTGCCAGCATCCTCCCGGGGACGAACACTGAAGCTTTCTTT
CASILPGTNTEAFF
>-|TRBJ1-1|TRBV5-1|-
TGCGCCAGCAGCCTGGCGGAGTACACTGAAGCTTTCTTT
CASSLAEYTEAFF
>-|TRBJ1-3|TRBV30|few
TGTGCCTGGAGTGTAAAGGGGACGGACACCATATATTTT
CAWSVKGTDTIYF
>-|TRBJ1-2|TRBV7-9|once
TGTGCCAGCAGCCCTCCGGGGATCTATGGCTACACCTTC
CASSPPGIYGYTF
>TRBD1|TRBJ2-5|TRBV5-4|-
TGTGCCAGCAGCTGGGACAGGGGGCAAGAGACCCAGTACTTC
CASSWDRGQETQYF
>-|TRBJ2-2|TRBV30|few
TGTGCCTGGACGCGAGGGCGGGTTCCGTCAAACACCGGGGAGCTGTTTTTT
CAWTRGRVPSNTGELFF
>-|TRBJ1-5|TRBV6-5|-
TGTGCCAGCAGCTACGGGGGGGGCAGCAATCAGCCCCAGCATTTT
CASSYGGGSNQPQHF
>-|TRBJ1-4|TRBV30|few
TGTGCCTCCGGGGGGTATGAAAAACTGTTTTTT
CASGGYEKLFF
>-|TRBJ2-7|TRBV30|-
TGTGCCTGGAGGGAAACAGGGCGCGAGCAGTACTTC
CAWRETGREQYF
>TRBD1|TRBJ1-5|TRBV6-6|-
TGTGCCAGCAGTTACTCGACAGGGTTGGGTCAGCCCCAGCATTTT
CASSYSTGLGQPQHF
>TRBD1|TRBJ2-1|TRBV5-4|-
TGTGCCAGCAGCACGGGGACAGTCTCCTACAATGAGCAGTTCTTC
CASSTGTVSYNEQFF
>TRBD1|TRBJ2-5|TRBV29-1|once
TGCAGCGTTGCCCCAGGGGGTACCAAGACCCAGTACTTC
CSVAPGGTKTQYF
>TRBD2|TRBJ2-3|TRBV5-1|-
TGCGCCAGCAGCGCGGGGACTAGCGGGAGGGCCGCCACAGATACGCAGTATTTT
CASSAGTSGRAATDTQYF
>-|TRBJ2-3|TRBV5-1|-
TGCGCCAGCAGCTTTGGAATGGATACGCAGTATTTT
CASSFGMDTQYF
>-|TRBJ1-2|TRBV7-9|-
TGTGCCAGCAGCTTAAAGGGGATAGTCTATGGCTACACCTTC
CASSLKGIVYGYTF
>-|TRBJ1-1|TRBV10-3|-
TGTGCCATCAGTGCAGTGAACACTGAAGCTTTCTTT
CAISAVNTEAFF
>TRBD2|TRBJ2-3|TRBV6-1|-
TGTGCCAGCCAATCGGGCGGGAGGGCGGCAGATACGCAGTATTTT
CASQSGGRAADTQYF
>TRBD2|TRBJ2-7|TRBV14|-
TGTGCCAGCAGCCAACGGTTTAGCGGGCCCAACGAGCAGTACTTC
CASSQRFSGPNEQYF
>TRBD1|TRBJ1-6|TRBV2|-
TGTGCCAGCAGTGCCGTGGGACAGGGTCTCAATTCACCCCTCCACTTT
CASSAVGQGLNSPLHF
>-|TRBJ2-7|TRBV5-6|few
TGTGCCAGCAGCGGGTCCTTGTATTACGAGCAGTACTTC
CASSGSLYYEQYF
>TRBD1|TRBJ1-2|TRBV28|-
TGTGCCAGCACCGCGACAGGGGGCCACCGGGGCTACACCTTC
CASTATGGHRGYTF
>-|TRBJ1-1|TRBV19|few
TGTGCCAGTAGTATGTGGACAGCCGGAGGCACTGAAGCTTTCTTT
CASSMWTAGGTEAFF
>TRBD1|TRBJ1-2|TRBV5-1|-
TGCGCCAGCAGAGAGACAGGGCAACGCGGCTACACCTTC
CASRETGQRGYTF